Listed below are T cell receptor beta chains from one sample, sequenced in a study of blood T cell repertoires in COVID-19. Assay used: immunoSEQ multiplex PCR; TCRdb lists only in-frame clones, some missing. The sample yields approximately 90,000 clones, more than 65% seen once. The sample taken for sequencing was peripheral blood. The receptors here all came from a man in his 60s with acute or convalescent COVID-19. Both conserved end residues are trimmed from each CDR3. A D gene is named only where the DNA matches it firmly.

d_call v_call cdr3_aa
TRBD2 TRBV4-2 ASSQVLAGGLYEQY
. TRBV11-2 ASSPNIVLVTQY
TRBD1 TRBV19 ASSSHGTGTNEKLF
. TRBV28 ASRGRGARTEAF
. TRBV2 ASSIQGNGYT
. TRBV9 ASSAETGTGNEQY
. TRBV5-1 ASSSGASINGYT
TRBD1 TRBV4-2 ASSLQGASEAF
TRBD1 TRBV19 ASRDRGGQETQY
TRBD1 TRBV6-5 ASRGGPRPTDTQY
TRBD2 TRBV7-2 ASSSVAGGPYEQY